The present T cell receptor (beta chain) was sequenced within a study of human T cells and chemical hapten exposure. Overall study: TCR yields differed between samples (mainly from small differences in pooled library volume). Study-level findings and limits: Compared with pre-sensitization or healthy control sets, expanded TCRs clustered more.

This clonotype has more than one count but fewer than ten. Its antigen is still unknown. Authors' analysis steps: The number of TCRs in each sample had a median of about 96,000 and spanned about 23,224 to 700,000. TCRdb redid the calling of the RACE reads with MiXCR, one entry per CDR3 protein. The V and J calls and clone size are TCRdb's, not the authors'. The sample includes approximately 350,000 distinct CDR3 sequences, around 7% of them seen just once. Documented time point: patch test 1, 2 weeks after DPC sensitization. This sample's treatment: therapeutic diphenylcyclopropenone sensitization with weekly scalp DPC. The TCR was taken from a woman aged 18-29 years with alopecia areata. Some clones in this sample may be carry-over from other donors' samples. Material: whole blood, obtained in connection with sensitization to the hapten diphenylcyclopropenone (DPC).

The CDR3 coding sequence is TGCGCCAGCAGCCGAGAGACAGGAGGAGTTAAGCCCCAGCATTTT. Translated: CASSRETGGVKPQHF. The chain uses TRBV4-1 and TRBJ1-5, with TRBD1 as a possible D gene (6 bases). This CDR3 is built from 15 residues. V was trimmed by 4 bases and J by 8 bases, leaving 18 bases between them. Germline CDR1 is MGHRA and CDR2 is YSYEKL.